Shown below are 32 T cell receptor beta chains from a single sample sequenced in a study of blood T cell repertoires in COVID-19. Produced via immunoSEQ multiplex PCR; TCRdb's table is partial and in-frame only. Among approximately 300,000 clones listed, about 90% were seen once. Sequencing input: peripheral blood. All receptors come from a man aged 18 to 30 who had recovered from COVID-19.

The rearrangement links TRBV30 to TRBJ2-5; 7 bases map to TRBD2. J gave up 1 base and V 1 base, and 3 bases lay outside the gene matches. Germline lookup yields CDR1 GTSNPN and CDR2 SVGIG (reference sequence). CDR3 length: 14 amino acids. CDR3: CAWSDLAGQETQYF. The CDR3, as DNA: TGTGCCTGGAGTGATTTAGCGGGCCAAGAGACCCAGTACTTC.

The chain is built from TRBV7-2 and TRBJ2-5; a possible D gene is TRBD2 (7 bases). Trimming took 1 base from V and 1 from J, leaving 16 bases between them. CDR1 and CDR2 (germline): SGHTA, FQGNSA. This CDR3 spans 17 amino acids. The chain's CDR3 is CASSLGGPRGPQETQYF. CDR3 in DNA: TGTGCCAGCAGCTTAGGGGGCCCGCGGGGGCCCCAAGAGACCCAGTACTTC.

The V call is TRBV3-1 (or the pseudogene TRBV3-2), the J call TRBJ2-3; D possibly corresponds to TRBD2 (5 bases). CDR1 and CDR2 (germline): LGHDT, YNNKEL (reference sequence). V was cut by 1 base and J by 3 bases, with 11 bases left in between. The CDR3 is 15 residues long. The CDR3 here is CASSQVVGVTDTQYF. DNA for the CDR3: TGTGCCAGCAGCCAAGTCGTGGGAGTTACAGATACGCAGTATTTT.

V gene TRBV19 combines with J gene TRBJ1-1; TRBD1 matches at 8 bases. CDR1 is LNHDA, CDR2 SQIVND, per germline (reference sequence). The CDR3 contains 15 residues. The junction had 4 bases not matched to a gene; V was cut back by 4 bases and J by 0 bases. CDR3 loop: CASSKTGGMNTEAFF. CDR3 sequence (DNA): TGTGCCAGTAGTAAAACAGGGGGGATGAACACTGAAGCTTTCTTT.

The V and J genes are TRBV24-1 and TRBJ2-3, with 12 bases identical to TRBD2. V shed 3 bases and J 0 bases; nucleotides not matched to a gene: 9. Germline V gene data show CDR1 as KGHDR and CDR2 as SFDVKD. The CDR3 has 19 amino acids. CDR3 sequence: CATSDPPRTSGVSTDTQYF. CDR3 DNA sequence: TGTGCCACCAGTGATCCCCCTCGGACTAGCGGGGTTAGCACAGATACGCAGTATTTT.

The chain carries TRBV25-1 and TRBJ1-2; D gene ambiguous. Trimming removed 2 bases from V and 4 bases from J, with 11 bases in between. CDR1 is MGHDK, CDR2 SYGVNS, per germline. The CDR3 is made up of 14 amino acids. The CDR3 nucleotides are TGTGCCAGCAGTGAACTTGTCAGCGTCTATGGCTACACCTTC. It is translated as CASSELVSVYGYTF.

The rearrangement uses TRBV12-3 or TRBV12-4 and TRBJ2-5; D is ambiguous. CDR3 length: 11 residues. The V end was cut by 6 bases, the J end by 3 bases, with 5 bases between. The CDR3 sequence: CASSPKETQYF. The CDR3 nucleotides read TGTGCCAGCAGCCCAAAAGAGACCCAGTACTTC.

This chain uses TRBV19 with TRBJ1-1, with 8 nucleotides matching TRBD1. The CDR3 loop spans 16 amino acids. CDR1 is LNHDA, CDR2 SQIVND, per germline (reference sequence). V lost 3 bases and J lost 5; bases outside the gene matches: 11. CDR3 residues: CASSIGQGARGTEAFF. CDR3 sequence (DNA): TGTGCCAGTAGTATTGGTCAGGGGGCGCGAGGGACTGAAGCTTTCTTT.

V gene TRBV19 combines with J gene TRBJ1-2; 10 bases are shared with TRBD1. J lost 3 bases, V lost 6 bases, and 10 bases had no gene match. This CDR3 has 16 amino acids. Looked up from germline, CDR1 is LNHDA and CDR2 is SQIVND (reference sequence). The CDR3 spells CASSQGTGAAYYGYTF. DNA of the CDR3: TGTGCCAGTAGCCAAGGGACAGGGGCGGCCTACTATGGCTACACCTTC.

The genes are TRBV19 and TRBJ2-2; TRBD2 agrees at 8 bases. Germline CDR1 reads LNHDA; CDR2 reads SQIVND (reference sequence). The CDR3 spans 15 residues. The V and J ends lost 7 bases and 1 base, in that order; junction bases with no gene match: 5. The CDR3, as DNA: TGTGCCAGTATCCTGACTAGCGTGAACACCGGGGAGCTGTTTTTT. It is translated as CASILTSVNTGELFF.

The chain has TRBV7-2 and TRBJ2-5; tentatively, D is TRBD2 (5 bases). V shed 1 base and J shed 3 bases, with 9 bases lying between them. CDR1 SGHTA and CDR2 FQGNSA come from the germline V gene. The CDR3 consists of 14 residues. CDR3 residues: CASSLGGLKETQYF. The CDR3, as DNA: TGTGCCAGCAGCTTAGGAGGACTTAAAGAGACCCAGTACTTC.

The chain combines TRBV2 with TRBJ2-6; D is possibly TRBD2 (6 bases). The CDR3 is 17 amino acids. The V gene's germline CDR1 is SNHLY and CDR2 FYNNEI. The V and J ends lost 6 bases and 0 bases respectively, with 15 bases between them. CDR3 sequence: CASSPAGRSSGANVLTF. The CDR3 DNA reads as TGTGCCAGCAGCCCCGCGGGAAGGAGCTCTGGGGCCAACGTCCTGACTTTC. Full variable domain (outside the CDR3, taken from reference TRBV2 and TRBJ2-6): EPEVTQTPSHQVTQMGQEVILRCVPISNHLYFYWYRQILGQKVEFLVSFYNNEISEKSEIFDDQFSVERPDGSNFTLKIRSTKLEDSAMYFCASSPAGRSSGANVLTFGAGSRLTVL.

This clone was seen a few times. The J gene is TRBJ2-7, the V gene TRBV7-9; D might be TRBD2 (6 bases). Germline V gene lookup returns CDR1 SEHNR and CDR2 FQNEAQ (reference sequence). The CDR3 totals 12 residues. V dropped 6 bases and J dropped 3 bases, with 9 bases sitting between them. In DNA form, the CDR3 reads TGTGCCAGCAGGGGGGGAAACTACGAGCAGTACTTC. It translates to CASRGGNYEQYF.

The rearrangement joins TRBV7-9 to TRBJ2-1, with 8 positions matching TRBD1. Germline assignment: CDR1 SEHNR and CDR2 FQNEAQ (reference sequence). The CDR3 runs to 16 residues. J lost 0 bases, V lost 5 bases, and 6 bases had no gene match. CDR3 nucleotide sequence: TGTGCCAGCAGCACAGGACAGGGAAGCTCCTACAATGAGCAGTTCTTC. Translating gives CASSTGQGSSYNEQFF.

The V and J genes are TRBV5-5 and TRBJ2-1; the D gene is possibly TRBD1 (6 bases). The V gene lost 4 bases and the J gene lost 6 bases, with 11 bases spanning the gap. The CDR3 has 13 residues. Germline V gene data show CDR1 as SGHKS and CDR2 as YYEKEE (reference sequence). In DNA, the CDR3 is TGTGCCAGCAGCCTGGGACAAAGCAATGAGCAGTTCTTC. Amino acid sequence: CASSLGQSNEQFF. The whole variable domain, filled in from reference TRBV5-5 and TRBJ2-1, reads DAGVTQSPTHLIKTRGQQVTLRCSPISGHKSVSWYQQVLGQGPQFIFQYYEKEERGRGNFPDRFSARQFPNYSSELNVNALLLGDSALYLCASSLGQSNEQFFGPGTRLTVL.

The CDR3 loop is CASRGNSGSEGEQFF. The DNA of the CDR3 is TGCGCCAGCAGGGGAAATAGCGGGAGTGAGGGTGAGCAGTTCTTC. The chain has TRBV23-1 and TRBJ2-1; the match to TRBD2 covers 9 bases. TRBV23-1 is placed among ORFs of uncertain function. Trimming cost V 6 bases and J 9 bases; bases outside gene matches: 12. This CDR3 spans 15 amino acids.

V and J are TRBV5-1 and TRBJ2-7, with 10 bases fitting TRBD1. The CDR3 sequence is 14 residues long. The junction had 5 bases not matched to a gene; V was cut back by 3 bases and J by 5 bases. Germline CDR1 reads SGHRS; CDR2 reads YFSETQ. CDR3 in amino acids: CASSWGTGVHEQYF. In nucleotides, the CDR3 is TGCGCCAGCAGCTGGGGGACAGGGGTTCACGAGCAGTACTTC.

This chain connects TRBV20-1 to TRBJ1-1; possibly TRBD1 for D (6 bases). The V gene lost 8 bases and the J gene lost 5 bases, with 9 bases spanning the gap. Germline CDR1 is DFQATT and CDR2 is SNEGSKA (reference sequence). The CDR3 totals 10 residues. Here the CDR3 DNA reads TGCAGTACAACAGGGACTGAAGCTTTCTTT. It yields the protein CSTTGTEAFF.

The gene calls are TRBV6-2 or TRBV6-3 and TRBJ2-7; possible D gene TRBD2, 6 bases. CDR1 MNHEY and CDR2 SVGEGT come from the germline V gene. Trimming pared 0 bases from V and 5 bases from J, leaving 11 bases between. This CDR3 is 14 amino acids long. The chain's CDR3 is CASSYSIGGDEQYF. CDR3 in DNA: TGTGCCAGCAGTTACTCGATAGGCGGGGACGAGCAGTACTTC.

The chain uses TRBV5-3 and TRBJ1-1; D gene unclear. TRBV5-3 is identified as an open reading frame with a role that is uncertain. The CDR3 has 9 residues. V was shortened by 8 bases and J by 6 bases, with 5 bases between the two germline ends. Here the CDR3 reads CARGPEAFF. DNA of the CDR3: TGTGCCAGGGGCCCTGAAGCTTTCTTT.

The chain combines TRBV9 with TRBJ1-1, with D perhaps matching TRBD1 (5 bases). Germline V gives CDR1 SGDLS, CDR2 YYNGEE. This CDR3 is built from 15 residues. Trimming shortened V by 4 bases and J by 2 bases, and 15 bases separated the two germline ends. CDR3 residues: CASSPQTGVNTEAFF. As DNA, the CDR3 is TGTGCCAGCAGCCCACAGACGGGGGTTAACACTGAAGCTTTCTTT.

This chain connects TRBV12-3 or TRBV12-4 to TRBJ2-5; 8 bases align to TRBD2. Trimming took 7 bases from V and 6 from J; bases not matched to a gene: 7. The CDR3 runs to 13 residues. The CDR3 is CASTPGLVQTQYF. The CDR3, as DNA: TGTGCCAGCACCCCGGGACTAGTGCAGACCCAGTACTTC.

V is TRBV27 and J is TRBJ1-2, with 7 bases matching TRBD1. The CDR3 runs 16 residues. With V trimmed by 0 bases and J by 1 base, 5 bases remained unmatched. Looked up from germline, CDR1 is MNHEY and CDR2 is SMNVEV (reference sequence). CDR3 sequence reads: CASSLSGRGSNYGYTF. The CDR3 bases are TGTGCCAGCAGTTTATCGGGCAGGGGGAGTAACTATGGCTACACCTTC.

This chain uses TRBV5-1 with TRBJ1-2, with D uncertain. The CDR3 has 14 amino acids. Trimming took 4 bases from V and 8 from J, leaving 18 bases between them. CDR1 is SGHRS, CDR2 YFSETQ, per germline. DNA of the CDR3: TGCGCCAGCAGCACTTGGACGCGGGATGACGGCTACACCTTC. Translated: CASSTWTRDDGYTF.

CDR3 region: CASSRDRGRAEAFF. The CDR3 nucleotides read TGTGCCAGCAGCCGGGACAGGGGGCGGGCTGAAGCTTTCTTT. The rearrangement joins TRBV3-1 (or the pseudogene TRBV3-2) to TRBJ1-1; 12 nucleotides line up with TRBD1. CDR1 is LGHDT and CDR2 is YNNKEL in the germline V gene (reference sequence). The CDR3 is 14 residues long. J lost 6 bases, V lost 4 bases, and 3 bases had no gene match.

This sequence joins TRBV9 and TRBJ2-2; D possibly corresponds to TRBD1 (5 bases). Trimming removed 9 bases from V and 2 bases from J, with 11 bases in between. The CDR3 runs 13 residues. Germline V gene sequence: CDR1 SGDLS, CDR2 YYNGEE. The CDR3 is CATGQGNTGELFF. The CDR3 DNA reads as TGTGCCACAGGGCAGGGTAACACCGGGGAGCTGTTTTTT.

The rearrangement joins TRBV7-9 to TRBJ1-3; no reliable D call. V was shortened by 5 bases and J by 4 bases, with 9 bases between the two germline ends. The V gene's germline CDR1 is SEHNR and CDR2 FQNEAQ (reference sequence). This CDR3 comprises 13 residues. The CDR3, as DNA: TGTGCCAGCAGCCTGAACTCCGGAAACACCATATATTTT. Translation: CASSLNSGNTIYF.

The rearrangement uses TRBV28 and TRBJ2-6; D is uncertain. CDR1 MDHEN and CDR2 SYDVKM come from the germline V gene. Trimming left V 5 bases short and J 0 bases short, with 20 bases between. This CDR3 has 19 amino acids. The CDR3 DNA follows: TGTGCCAGCAGTCCCCTAGTTCGGCAGAAAAGCTCTGGGGCCAACGTCCTGACTTTC. Encoded protein: CASSPLVRQKSSGANVLTF.

V and J are TRBV7-9 and TRBJ2-1; 14 bases are a match to TRBD2. CDR3 length equals 18 residues. Germline V lookup: CDR1 SEHNR, CDR2 FQNEAQ (reference sequence). The J segment lost 4 bases and the V segment lost 7 bases, leaving 12 bases of the junction unmatched. The DNA of the CDR3 is TGTGCCAGCACCCTCCCGGGGACTAGCGGGAGTACGTACAATGAGCAGTTCTTC. Its translation: CASTLPGTSGSTYNEQFF.

The rearrangement links TRBV18 to TRBJ2-5, with 11 bases lining up with TRBD2. The germline V gene encodes CDR1 KGHSH and CDR2 LQKENI. The CDR3 spans 16 residues. The V and J ends lost 4 bases and 3 bases, in that order; junction bases with no gene match: 7. DNA of the CDR3: TGTGCCAGCTCACTGGGGACTAGCGGTTTTAAAGAGACCCAGTACTTC. The encoded protein is CASSLGTSGFKETQYF. Looking up the rest from reference TRBV18 and TRBJ2-5 gives the full variable domain: NAGVMQNPRHLVRRRGQEARLRCSPMKGHSHVYWYRQLPEEGLKFMVYLQKENIIDESGMPKERFSAEFPKEGPSILRIQQVVRGDSAAYFCASSLGTSGFKETQYFGPGTRLLVL.

This chain uses TRBV3-1 (or the pseudogene TRBV3-2) with TRBJ2-5, with TRBD2 matching over 13 bases. Germline V gives CDR1 LGHDT, CDR2 YNNKEL (reference sequence). There are 16 residues in the CDR3. The V segment lost 2 bases and the J segment 5 bases; nucleotides outside the gene matches: 5. CDR3 nucleotides: TGTGCCAGCAGCCAACTGACTAGCGGGAGGCAGGAGACCCAGTACTTC. Its protein is CASSQLTSGRQETQYF.

This chain joins TRBV6-2 or TRBV6-3 and TRBJ2-2; D call uncertain. Trimming stripped 4 bases from V and 0 bases from J, with 9 bases between. The germline V gene encodes CDR1 MNHEY and CDR2 SVGEGT. The CDR3 has 15 amino acids. In nucleotides, the CDR3 is TGTGCCAGCAGTTTTGACTGGCCGAACACCGGGGAGCTGTTTTTT. This gives the protein CASSFDWPNTGELFF.